Below, one TCR beta chain is given with its context. What it binds is unknown. This entry is derived from a study of OX40 agonist ivuxolimab in advanced cancers. This table comes from immunoSEQ multiplex PCR, and its TCRdb copy is limited to in-frame clones, with some not included. The sample has 69,000 or so clones; over 75% are singletons. CDR3 length: 17 residues. The germline V gene encodes CDR1 SGDLS and CDR2 YYNGEE. V shed 3 bases and J shed 0 bases, with 16 bases lying between them. On cycle 4 day 1 and cycle 7 day 1, as well as at baseline, blood was sampled. General study points: Expanded peripheral T cells had an undetermined antigen specificity.

V and J are TRBV9 and TRBJ1-3, with D possibly TRBD1 on 6 matching bases. This sample comprised CD4+ or CD8+ T cells sorted from blood, obtained in a trial of the OX40 agonist ivuxolimab. This clonotype originated in an adult with an advanced solid tumor such as melanoma, head and neck, liver or kidney cancer. CDR3 bases: TGTGCCAGCAGCGCCGGGAAACAGGGCCGCTCTGGAAACACCATATATTTT. Amino acid sequence: CASSAGKQGRSGNTIYF.